These 25 T cell receptor beta chains came from one sample sequenced in a study of cytomegalovirus exposure and HLA in healthy donors. Both 60 Vbeta primers and 13 Jbeta primers went into the PCR. Profiled with immunoSEQ multiplex PCR; TCRdb holds only in-frame clones, not every one. The repertoire holds 150,000 to 200,000 clones, roughly 84% seen once, with 0.2% to 0.3% in the top ten. The sample taken for sequencing was PBMCs. These receptors originate from a girl in the first two years of life in good health and CMV-seronegative.

This chain uses TRBV2 with TRBJ2-1; D gene ambiguous. The germline gives CDR1 SNHLY, CDR2 FYNNEI. Trimming removed 5 bases at V and 7 bases at J, with 3 bases between. This CDR3 is 10 amino acids long. The CDR3 protein is CASSLNEQFF. CDR3 DNA: TGTGCCAGCAGTCTGAATGAGCAGTTCTTC.

The CDR3 spells CASSWRSEQFF. CDR3 in DNA: TGTGCCAGCAGCTGGAGAAGCGAGCAGTTCTTC. The chain uses TRBV7-9 and TRBJ2-1; D unresolved. The length of the CDR3 is 11 residues. The V gene's germline CDR1 is SEHNR and CDR2 FQNEAQ (reference sequence). V was trimmed by 4 bases and J by 10 bases, leaving 8 bases between them. Complete variable domain (other parts from reference TRBV7-9 and TRBJ2-1): DTGVSQNPRHKITKRGQNVTFRCDPISEHNRLYWYRQTLGQGPEFLTYFQNEAQLEKSRLLSDRFSAERPKGSFSTLEIQRTEQGDSAMYLCASSWRSEQFFGPGTRLTVL.

V and J are TRBV4-1 and TRBJ1-5; no clear D gene. Germline V gene sequence: CDR1 MGHRA, CDR2 YSYEKL. The CDR3 consists of 14 residues. The V end lost 1 base, the J end lost 3 bases, and 7 bases lay between the germline ends. CDR3 protein: CASSQGPFNQPQHF. As DNA, the CDR3 is TGCGCCAGCAGCCAAGGGCCATTCAATCAGCCCCAGCATTTT.

The rearrangement joins TRBV11-2 to TRBJ2-1; D perhaps matches TRBD2 (7 bases). The CDR3 contains 16 residues. Trimming removed 5 bases at V and 0 bases at J, with 14 bases between. Germline V gene data show CDR1 as SGHAT and CDR2 as FQNNGV. CDR3 region: CASSPGGGSSYNEQFF. CDR3 DNA: TGTGCCAGCAGCCCTGGGGGCGGGAGCTCCTACAATGAGCAGTTCTTC.

This chain links TRBV19 with TRBJ1-5, with TRBD1 identical over 8 bases. Germline CDR1 LNHDA, CDR2 SQIVND (reference sequence). The V segment lost 3 bases and the J segment 4 bases; nucleotides outside the gene matches: 8. The CDR3 has 16 residues. CDR3 in DNA: TGTGCCAGTAGTATCTCATTGACAGGGGAAAATCAGCCCCAGCATTTT. Its protein is CASSISLTGENQPQHF.

This sequence joins TRBV4-2 and TRBJ2-1, with D uncertain. Germline CDR1 and CDR2: LGHNA and YNFKEQ. The CDR3 extends over 17 amino acids. Trimming cost V 4 bases and J 9 bases, with 25 bases left between them. CDR3 protein: CASSLPHPAASTSEQFF. The CDR3 region has the DNA TGTGCCAGCAGCCTACCACATCCCGCGGCGAGCACCAGTGAGCAGTTCTTC.

Regarding this clone: One end of the junction is discordant with germline, which a read error may explain. This chain joins TRBV7-7 and TRBJ2-7; the D call may be TRBD1 or TRBD2 (6 bases each). The J call may be in error: the DNA end matches TRBJ2-5 better. This CDR3 has 13 residues. In germline, CDR1 is SSHAT, CDR2 FNYEAQ (reference sequence). CDR3 sequence reads: CASSLEGGQTQYF. DNA for the CDR3: TGTGCTAGCAGCTTAGAGGGGGGACAGACCCAGTACTTC.

The CDR3 here is CASSEFMGGLGYTF. The CDR3 bases are TGTGCCAGCAGTGAATTTATGGGGGGGCTCGGCTACACCTTC. V usage is TRBV6-1 and J usage is TRBJ1-2, with D perhaps TRBD1 (6 bases). The V end was cut by 2 bases, the J end by 8 bases, with 15 bases between. The CDR3 covers 14 residues. Germline V gives CDR1 MNHNS, CDR2 SASEGT.

The genes are TRBV18 and TRBJ2-7; the match to TRBD1 covers 7 bases. Germline CDR1 is KGHSH and CDR2 is LQKENI. V lost 3 bases, J lost 6 bases, and 14 bases stayed unmatched. This CDR3 has 16 residues. The CDR3 sequence is CASSPNEQGSFSEQYF. DNA for the CDR3: TGTGCCAGCTCACCCAATGAACAGGGGAGCTTTAGCGAGCAGTACTTC. Full variable domain (outside the CDR3, taken from reference TRBV18 and TRBJ2-7): NAGVMQNPRHLVRRRGQEARLRCSPMKGHSHVYWYRQLPEEGLKFMVYLQKENIIDESGMPKERFSAEFPKEGPSILRIQQVVRGDSAAYFCASSPNEQGSFSEQYFGPGTRLTVT.

The gene calls are TRBV9 and TRBJ2-3, with 7 nucleotides matching TRBD2. V dropped 0 bases and J dropped 2; count of bases not matched to a gene: 12. The germline gives CDR1 SGDLS, CDR2 YYNGEE. The length of the CDR3 is 18 residues. In DNA, the CDR3 is TGTGCCAGCAGCGTAGGGCCCCTACGCGGGAGTGTCACAGATACGCAGTATTTT. The encoded protein is CASSVGPLRGSVTDTQYF.

The chain employs TRBV9 and TRBJ2-7; TRBD1 agrees at 8 bases. The CDR3 has 15 residues. V lost 4 bases and J lost 0; bases outside the gene matches: 6. Germline assignment: CDR1 SGDLS and CDR2 YYNGEE. CDR3 loop: CASSPTGAYSYEQYF. CDR3 nucleotides: TGTGCCAGCAGCCCGACAGGGGCCTACTCCTACGAGCAGTACTTC.

The chain carries TRBV15 and TRBJ1-4; D is uncertain. Looked up from germline, CDR1 is LNHNV and CDR2 is YYDKDF (reference sequence). The CDR3 sequence is 13 residues long. Trimming cost V 5 bases and J 8 bases, with 12 bases left between them. Written as DNA, the CDR3 is TGTGCCACCAGCCCCGGAGGGAGGGAAAAACTGTTTTTT. This translates into CATSPGGREKLFF.

The chain links TRBV6-1 to TRBJ2-5, with TRBD1 as a possible D gene (6 bases). V was pared by 0 bases and J by 4 bases, with 9 bases between. The length of the CDR3 is 14 residues. Germline CDR1 is MNHNS and CDR2 is SASEGT. In nucleotides, the CDR3 is TGTGCCAGCAGTGAAGCGCGCAGGGGAGAGACCCAGTACTTC. Translation gives CASSEARRGETQYF.

The CDR3, as DNA: TGCGCCAGCAGCTTGGGGAGGGGGCCCATGAACACTGAAGCTTTCTTT. Protein: CASSLGRGPMNTEAFF. This chain links TRBV5-1 with TRBJ1-1, with 7 positions matching TRBD1. V was clipped by 0 bases and J by 0 bases; unmatched bases: 5. The germline V gene has CDR1 SGHRS and CDR2 YFSETQ. The CDR3 extends over 16 amino acids.

This sequence joins TRBV18 and TRBJ2-2; D possibly corresponds to TRBD2 (6 bases). The germline CDR1 and CDR2 sequences are KGHSH and LQKENI. V gave up 2 bases and J gave up 8 bases, with 12 bases separating them. The CDR3 length is 14 residues. The CDR3 protein is CASSPIGGSGELFF. For the CDR3, the DNA is TGTGCCAGCTCACCAATAGGAGGGTCAGGGGAGCTGTTTTTT.

The chain employs TRBV29-1 and TRBJ2-7; 7 bases are shared with TRBD1. The germline V gene encodes CDR1 SQVTM and CDR2 ANQGSEA. With 6 bases clipped from V and 2 bases from J, the junction kept 4 bases outside the gene matches. This CDR3 contains 12 residues. CDR3 DNA: TGCAGCGTCCAGGACAGGACCTACGAGCAGTACTTC. Protein product: CSVQDRTYEQYF.

The chain joins TRBV5-4 to TRBJ1-2; D not certain. The V and J ends lost 4 bases and 8 bases respectively, with 12 bases between them. This CDR3 contains 12 residues. Germline lookup yields CDR1 SGHNT and CDR2 YYREEE (reference sequence). The DNA for the CDR3 is TGTGCCAGCAGCAGCGGGGAGGGAGGCTACACCTTC. As protein: CASSSGEGGYTF. Full variable domain (outside the CDR3, taken from reference TRBV5-4 and TRBJ1-2): ETGVTQSPTHLIKTRGQQVTLRCSSQSGHNTVSWYQQALGQGPQFIFQYYREEENGRGNFPPRFSGLQFPNYSSELNVNALELDDSALYLCASSSGEGGYTFGSGTRLTVV.

DNA of the CDR3: TGCGCCAGCAGCCAAAAAAAACTAGCGGGGGTCTCCTACGAGCAGTACTTC. Translating it yields CASSQKKLAGVSYEQYF. V and J are TRBV4-1 and TRBJ2-7, with TRBD2 matching over 11 bases. This CDR3 has 17 residues. Unmatched junction bases numbered 6, after V lost 2 bases and J lost 0 bases. In germline, CDR1 is MGHRA, CDR2 YSYEKL.

The chain uses TRBV18 and TRBJ1-1, with no clear D. CDR3 length equals 13 residues. Germline assignment: CDR1 KGHSH and CDR2 LQKENI. With 4 bases removed from V and 1 base from J, the gap between germline ends came to 7 bases. CDR3 sequence reads: CASSRGSNTEAFF. The CDR3 nucleotides read TGTGCCAGCTCACGAGGGTCGAACACTGAAGCTTTCTTT.

This clone was recorded once. This chain links TRBV28 with TRBJ2-5; 11 bases agree with TRBD2. The V gene's germline CDR1 is MDHEN and CDR2 SYDVKM. The CDR3 totals 18 residues. With 8 bases clipped from V and 1 base from J, the junction kept 15 bases outside the gene matches. The CDR3 bases are TGTGCCAGCTCTTACGGGACTAGCGGTATCCCTGCCCAAGAGACCCAGTACTTC. Its protein is CASSYGTSGIPAQETQYF.

The CDR3 reads CASSLWGSGTSGGSGANVLTF. As DNA, the CDR3 is TGCGCCAGCAGCTTGTGGGGCTCCGGGACTAGCGGGGGAAGTGGGGCCAACGTCCTGACTTTC. This chain links TRBV5-1 with TRBJ2-6; 14 bases are a match to TRBD2. V gave up 1 base and J gave up 3 bases; unmatched junction bases: 12. This CDR3 is 21 amino acids long. Germline CDR1 and CDR2: SGHRS and YFSETQ.

The J gene is TRBJ2-5, the V gene TRBV29-1; the match to TRBD1 covers 8 bases. CDR1 is SQVTM, CDR2 ANQGSEA, per germline. The CDR3 sequence is 14 residues long. J gave up 4 bases and V 6 bases, and 10 bases lay outside the gene matches. The CDR3 DNA reads TGCAGCGTAACAGGGGGAGGTTTTATAGAGACCCAGTACTTC. This codes for CSVTGGGFIETQYF.

J is TRBJ1-6 and V is TRBV2, with unresolved D. The V end lost 6 bases, the J end lost 7 bases, and 19 bases lay between the germline ends. This CDR3 spans 16 amino acids. In germline, CDR1 is SNHLY, CDR2 FYNNEI. DNA for the CDR3: TGTGCCAGCAGAGGCGGGCAGTTGTTCCGCAATTCACCCCTCCACTTT. This codes for CASRGGQLFRNSPLHF. Complete variable domain (other parts from reference TRBV2 and TRBJ1-6): EPEVTQTPSHQVTQMGQEVILRCVPISNHLYFYWYRQILGQKVEFLVSFYNNEISEKSEIFDDQFSVERPDGSNFTLKIRSTKLEDSAMYFCASRGGQLFRNSPLHFGNGTRLTVT.

The count of this clone is one. The rearrangement uses TRBV13 and TRBJ2-7, with TRBD1 identical over 8 bases. Germline V CDR1 and CDR2: PRHDT, FYEKMQ (reference sequence). This CDR3 region has 17 residues. The trim removed 2 bases at V and 6 bases at J, leaving 15 bases unmatched. The CDR3 DNA reads as TGTGCCAGCAGCTTAAAACCGGGGACAGGAGGTTCAGGCGAGCAGTACTTC. Its protein is CASSLKPGTGGSGEQYF. Full variable domain (missing parts from reference TRBV13 and TRBJ2-7): AAGVIQSPRHLIKEKRETATLKCYPIPRHDTVYWYQQGPGQDPQFLISFYEKMQSDKGSIPDRFSAQQFSDYHSELNMSSLELGDSALYFCASSLKPGTGGSGEQYFGPGTRLTVT.

This chain uses TRBV27 with TRBJ2-7, with TRBD2 matching over 8 bases. The CDR3 totals 16 residues. Germline assignment: CDR1 MNHEY and CDR2 SMNVEV (reference sequence). V lost 0 bases to trimming and J lost 6 bases; unmatched junction nucleotides: 10. The CDR3 region is CASSLSYPGLGAEQYF. The CDR3 DNA reads TGTGCCAGCAGTTTATCGTATCCGGGACTAGGGGCCGAGCAGTACTTC.